This is a list of T cell receptor beta chains from one sample in a study of T cell repertoires in cytomegalovirus infection. From the reads, TCRdb called clonotypes with MiXCR, one entry per CDR3 protein. Altogether a few hundred thousand distinct CDR3 sequences are present, roughly 28% being singletons, with the ten largest covering 15% to 25%. For these TCRs, the target antigens are not known. Source: cultured PBMCs, taken from culture after CMV antigen stimulation. These receptors were obtained from a human donor in good health (CMV status not recorded). Some clones in this sample may be carry-over from other donors' samples. Both conserved end residues are part of each CDR3.

J gene,V gene,CDR3 protein
TRBJ2-1,TRBV7-2,CASTQPGGTSGRGPYNEQFF
TRBJ1-2,TRBV12-3/TRBV12-4,CASSYGTGGAAGGYTF
TRBJ2-5,TRBV10-3,CAISTQGEETQYF
TRBJ2-4,TRBV6-5,CAIFLRRPQMNIQYF
TRBJ2-7,TRBV7-9,CASSLVGGGEQYF
TRBJ1-5,TRBV6-1,CASSVIYQGAGNQPQHF
TRBJ2-5,TRBV7-6,CASSAGTAPSLF
TRBJ2-1,TRBV27,CASGTSTGTSGGFYNEQFF
TRBJ2-7,TRBV18,CASSPPGRDGSYEQYF
TRBJ1-5,TRBV7-2,CASSPSGHGSLGPQHF
TRBJ1-5,TRBV6-5,CASSYSGGDQPQHF
TRBJ2-6,TRBV10-3,CAIRADRANVLTF
TRBJ2-1,TRBV20-1,CSARGPAAVSYNEQFF
TRBJ2-5,TRBV9,CASSVVPGAQETQYF
TRBJ1-1,TRBV13,CASSLYEVNTEAFF
TRBJ1-2,TRBV28,CASSSPTGKGYGYTF
TRBJ1-5,TRBV4-1,CASSLLLGRRQPQHF
TRBJ2-2,TRBV9,CASSVALFGGINTGELFF
TRBJ2-5,TRBV28,CASSPWTEAFQETQYF
TRBJ2-1,TRBV19,CASSIFSGYSYNEQFF
TRBJ2-3,TRBV5-4,CASSPAGGRADTQYF
TRBJ1-3,TRBV29-1,CSVGTGTGASGNTIYF
TRBJ1-2,TRBV15,CATSRDRTGDYGYTF
TRBJ1-5,TRBV19,CASSIAERGYQPQHF
TRBJ1-2,TRBV6-2/TRBV6-3,CASRRTASSYGYTF
TRBJ1-1,TRBV7-6,CASSPGTGVTEAFF
TRBJ1-1,TRBV7-8,CASRMGQSNTEAFF
TRBJ2-7,TRBV20-1,CSARDWDYEQYF
TRBJ2-3,TRBV3-1,CASSQGGHSKGTDTQYF
TRBJ2-3,TRBV20-1,CSARATSGGSRTQYF
TRBJ1-1,TRBV28,CASSSRDRPNTEAFF
TRBJ2-5,TRBV12-3/TRBV12-4,CASRGTSRETQYF
TRBJ1-1,TRBV6-1,CASRTGIDTEAFF
TRBJ2-7,TRBV12-3/TRBV12-4,CASSLARDSSYEQYF
TRBJ2-3,TRBV7-4,CASSLAPGLAPQGDTQYF
TRBJ2-4,TRBV10-3,CAISTGTGDKNIQYF
TRBJ2-3,TRBV5-1,CASSFSGGRVTDTQYF
TRBJ2-3,TRBV24-1,CATSDLTSGRNRDTQYF
TRBJ2-2,TRBV19,CASSVSGLAGDHTGELFF
TRBJ1-5,TRBV19,CASRLTGNNQPQHF
TRBJ1-2,TRBV7-6,CASRRQEDGYTF
TRBJ2-1,TRBV7-9,CASSLARGNEQFF
TRBJ2-3,TRBV6-2/TRBV6-3,CASSTPGLAGWEYF
TRBJ1-5,TRBV7-2,CASSLAMAQPQHF
TRBJ2-6,TRBV28,CASSLYYKPWTRGANVLTF
TRBJ2-3,TRBV28,CASIKPPDTQYF
TRBJ2-3,TRBV7-6,CASSLAVSDTQYF
TRBJ1-2,TRBV7-2,CASREQGSDYGYTF
TRBJ1-1,TRBV6-5,CASSTRGARHTEAFF
TRBJ2-7,TRBV7-6,CASSLEPAYEQYF
TRBJ1-4,TRBV29-1,CSVDRLGTEKLFF
TRBJ1-2,TRBV7-9,CASSLNDRTYGYTF